What follows is one T cell receptor beta chain and its context. This clone was observed once. This clone's antigen is unknown. No much larger clone exists at a distance of one base, and base qualities are not known. One collaborating source in Seattle enrolled patients while the patients were actively infected and followed the patients over time throughout the course of disease. Collaborating institutions collected whole blood in K2EDTA tubes following their own protocols. For TCRbeta analysis, collaborators shipped samples as frozen whole blood, isolated PBMCs, or DNA extracted from either of those sample types. The sample is drawn from a study of blood T cell repertoires in COVID-19 (dated by TCRdb to 2019 to 2021). Concerning the study at large: The collaborator samples originated in the United States, Italy and Spain and spanned the acute and convalescent phases of COVID-19. A de-identified subject ID, COVID-19 status, age in years and sex were almost always included in the sample metadata. Where available, HLA class I and class II types were taken from metadata supplied by the sample provider and were not determined by assay-based typing. Samples came from the ongoing ImmuneRACE study (first 160 participants) plus 1,254 subjects from 6 global collaborators. The material from the prospective study consisted of cDNA or gDNA derived from T cells, B-cell-depleted T cells, or PBMCs. A freely available public database, intended as a resource for researchers studying the immune response to SARS-CoV-2, is where the repertoires were released. Subjects who had been exposed to COVID-19, were actively infected with it, or had recovered from it provided the deeply sampled blood TCRbeta repertoires that made up the dataset.

Overall study outcomes, separate from this receptor: The quantity of clinical and demographic metadata differed by source and by participant and was supplied without curation.

CDR1 and CDR2, looked up from the germline V gene, are SGHAT and FQNNGV. Clipping removes 5 bases from V and 7 bases from J, with 7 as the unmatched junction base count. From cysteine to phenylalanine, the CDR3 is 14 amino acids long. CDR3 DNA only is kept here, 42 bases in frame from base 1. The immunoSEQ Assay, a bias-controlled multiplex PCR, was used to amplify TCRbeta CDR3 regions from genomic DNA. The original methods were these. The number of nucleated cells in each sample was estimated from the amplification of reference gene primers within the assay. To quantify the absolute abundance of each unique TCRbeta CDR3 rearrangement, sequence reads were collapsed and filtered. For each sample, productive Simpson clonality was calculated by taking the square root of Simpson's diversity index across productive rearrangements. TCRdb took over this immuneACCESS table, retaining in-frame rearrangements with V and J assigned. Such tables are incomplete; in checked studies, under half of the missing clones stem from an unresolved V gene, and the remainder is unexplained. Clonal size and the V and J genes are those of that table, whereas D and trimming came from the DNA. The sample table shows 300,000 or so clones, and roughly 90% are seen once. The ten most abundant clones make up 2.5% to 3% of the sample.

This clonotype originated in a woman in her thirties with COVID-19, enrolled during active disease. This chain joins TRBV11-2 to TRBJ2-1, and 8 junction bases match TRBD1. The sequenced material came from peripheral blood. The nucleotides read TGTGCCAGCAGCCCAAGGGACAGGAGGAATGAGCAGTTCTTC. Translated, this is CASSPRDRRNEQFF.